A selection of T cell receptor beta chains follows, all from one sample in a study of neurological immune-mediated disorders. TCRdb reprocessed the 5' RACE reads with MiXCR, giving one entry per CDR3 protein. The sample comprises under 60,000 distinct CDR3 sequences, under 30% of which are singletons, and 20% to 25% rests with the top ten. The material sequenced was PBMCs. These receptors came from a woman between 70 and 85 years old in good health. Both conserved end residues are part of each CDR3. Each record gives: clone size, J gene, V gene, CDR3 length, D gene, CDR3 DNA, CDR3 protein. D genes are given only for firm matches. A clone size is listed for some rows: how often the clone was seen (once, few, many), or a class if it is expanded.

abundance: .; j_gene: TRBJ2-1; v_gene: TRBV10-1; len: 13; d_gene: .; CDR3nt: TGCGCCAGCAGTGAAGTAGCGGACAATGAGCAGTTCTTC; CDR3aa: CASSEVADNEQFF
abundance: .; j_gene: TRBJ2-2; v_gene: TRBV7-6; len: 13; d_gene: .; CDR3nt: TGTGCCAGCAGCTTCGGTAACACCGGGGAGCTGTTTTTT; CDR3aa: CASSFGNTGELFF
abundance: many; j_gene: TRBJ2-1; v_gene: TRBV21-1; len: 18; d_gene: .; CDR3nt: TGTGCCAGCAGCAAAGGGGCGCGGGAGGGAGCCTCCTACAATGAGCAGTTCTTC; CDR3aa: CASSKGAREGASYNEQFF
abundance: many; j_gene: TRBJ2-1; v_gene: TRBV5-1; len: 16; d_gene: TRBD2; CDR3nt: TGCGCCAGCAGCTTGTGGACTAGCGGGAGCCCCAATGAGCAGTTCTTC; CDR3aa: CASSLWTSGSPNEQFF
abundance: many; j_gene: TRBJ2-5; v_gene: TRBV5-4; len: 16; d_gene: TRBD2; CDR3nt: TGTGCCAGCAGCTATGGACTAGCGGGTTTGGGGGAGACCCAGTACTTC; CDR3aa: CASSYGLAGLGETQYF
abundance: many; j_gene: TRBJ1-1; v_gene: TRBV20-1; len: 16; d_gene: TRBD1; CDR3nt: TGCAGTGCTAGAGACTTCAGGGGGGGTGTCAACACTGAAGCTTTCTTT; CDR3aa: CSARDFRGGVNTEAFF
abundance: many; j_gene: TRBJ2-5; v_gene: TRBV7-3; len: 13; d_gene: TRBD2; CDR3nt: TGTGCCAGCAGCTTGGGGGGGGTGGAGACCCAGTACTTC; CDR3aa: CASSLGGVETQYF
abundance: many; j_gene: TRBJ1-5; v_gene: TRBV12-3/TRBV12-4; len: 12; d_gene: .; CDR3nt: TGTGCCAGCAGTTTATTGGATCAGCCCCAGCATTTT; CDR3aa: CASSLLDQPQHF
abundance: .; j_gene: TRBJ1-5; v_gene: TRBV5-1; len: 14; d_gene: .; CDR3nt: TGCGCCAGCAGCCCAGACAGTCTCAATCAGCCCCAGCATTTT; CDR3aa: CASSPDSLNQPQHF
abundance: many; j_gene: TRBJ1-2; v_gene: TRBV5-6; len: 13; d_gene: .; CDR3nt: TGTGCCAGCAGGCCCAGGCAAGTCTATGGCTACACCTTC; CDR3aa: CASRPRQVYGYTF
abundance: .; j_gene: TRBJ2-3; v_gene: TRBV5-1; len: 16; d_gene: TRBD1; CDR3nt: TGCGCCAGCAGCTGGGCTCGAGGGGGCGGCACAGATACGCAGTATTTT; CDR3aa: CASSWARGGGTDTQYF
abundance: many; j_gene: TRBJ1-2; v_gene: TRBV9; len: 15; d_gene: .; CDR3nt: TGTGCCAGCAGCGTAGGAAGTAGACAGAACTATGGCTACACCTTC; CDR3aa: CASSVGSRQNYGYTF
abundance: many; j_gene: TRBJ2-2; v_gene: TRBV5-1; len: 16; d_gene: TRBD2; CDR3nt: TGCGCCAGCAGCCTGGGGTCTAGCGGGGCCTTCGGGGAGCTGTTTTTT; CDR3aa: CASSLGSSGAFGELFF
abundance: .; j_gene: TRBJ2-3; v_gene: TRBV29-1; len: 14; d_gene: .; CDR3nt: TGCAGCGTGGTGGACAGAAAAGGCACAGATACGCAGTATTTT; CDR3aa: CSVVDRKGTDTQYF
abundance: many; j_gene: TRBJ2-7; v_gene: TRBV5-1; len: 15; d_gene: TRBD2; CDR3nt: TGCGCCAGCAGCTTTTGGACTAGCGGGATCTACGAGCAGTACTTC; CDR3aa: CASSFWTSGIYEQYF
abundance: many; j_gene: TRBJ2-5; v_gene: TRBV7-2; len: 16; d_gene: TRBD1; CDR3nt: TGTGCCAGCAGCTTAGAGCAGGGGGTCCTCCAAGAGACCCAGTACTTC; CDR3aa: CASSLEQGVLQETQYF
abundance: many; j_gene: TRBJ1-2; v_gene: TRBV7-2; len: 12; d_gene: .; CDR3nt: TGTGCCAGCAGCTTATTTGGGGCTGGCTACACCTTC; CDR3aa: CASSLFGAGYTF
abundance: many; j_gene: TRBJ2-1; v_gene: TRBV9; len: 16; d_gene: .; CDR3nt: TGTGCCAGCAGCGTTTCTTCTAGCTTACGGGGTAATGAGCAGTTCTTC; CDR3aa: CASSVSSSLRGNEQFF
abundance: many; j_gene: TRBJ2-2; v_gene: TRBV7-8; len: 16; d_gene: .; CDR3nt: TGTGCCAGCAGCTTAGGGACGTCAGGGAACACCGGGGAGCTGTTTTTT; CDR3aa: CASSLGTSGNTGELFF
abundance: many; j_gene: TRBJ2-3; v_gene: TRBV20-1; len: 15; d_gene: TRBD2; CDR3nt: TGCAGTGCTAGCGTCGGGAGGGCGAGCACAGATACGCAGTATTTT; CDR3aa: CSASVGRASTDTQYF
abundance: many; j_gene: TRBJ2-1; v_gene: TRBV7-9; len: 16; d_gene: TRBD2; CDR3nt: TGTGCCAGCATGACGACTAGCGTTAACCCCTACAATGAGCAGTTCTTC; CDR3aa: CASMTTSVNPYNEQFF
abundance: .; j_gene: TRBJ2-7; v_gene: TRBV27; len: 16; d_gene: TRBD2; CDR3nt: TGTGCCAGCAGTTTTCGGTCGGTGAGCGGGGGGTACGAGCAGTACTTC; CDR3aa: CASSFRSVSGGYEQYF
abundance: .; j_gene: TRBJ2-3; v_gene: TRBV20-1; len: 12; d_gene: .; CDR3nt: TGCAGTGCCCCGGACAGAACAGATACGCAGTATTTT; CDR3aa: CSAPDRTDTQYF
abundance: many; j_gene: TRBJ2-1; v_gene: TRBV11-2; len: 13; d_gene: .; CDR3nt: TGTGCCAGCAGCCTCCTGCGGGGCGGCCCTCTGTTCTTC; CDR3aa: CASSLLRGGPLFF
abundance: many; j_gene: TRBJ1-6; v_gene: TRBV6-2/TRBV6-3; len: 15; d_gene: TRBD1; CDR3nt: TGTGCCAGCAGATCCCCCGGACAGGGAGGTTCACCCCTCCACTTT; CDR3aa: CASRSPGQGGSPLHF
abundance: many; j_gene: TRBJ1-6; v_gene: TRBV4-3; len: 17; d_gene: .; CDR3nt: TGCGCCAGCAGCCAAGACTCCACGGCGGACTATAATTCACCCCTCCACTTT; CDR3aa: CASSQDSTADYNSPLHF
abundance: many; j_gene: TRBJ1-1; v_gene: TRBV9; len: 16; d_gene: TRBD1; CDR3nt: TGTGCCAGCAGCGTAGGACAGGGAGATATGAACACTGAAGCTTTCTTT; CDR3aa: CASSVGQGDMNTEAFF
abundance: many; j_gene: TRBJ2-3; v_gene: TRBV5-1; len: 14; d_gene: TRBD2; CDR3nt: TGCGCCAGCAGCTTCCTAGCGGGAGACAATACGCAGTATTTT; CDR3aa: CASSFLAGDNTQYF
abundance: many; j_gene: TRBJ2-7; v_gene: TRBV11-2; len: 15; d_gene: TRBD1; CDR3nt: TGTGCCAGCAGCTTATTTACAGGGGGCTCGAGTGAGCAGTACTTC; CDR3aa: CASSLFTGGSSEQYF
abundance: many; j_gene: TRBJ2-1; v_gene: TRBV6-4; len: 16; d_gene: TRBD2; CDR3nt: TGTGCCAGCAGTGACGGGGGACTAGCGGGCCACAATGAGCAGTTCTTC; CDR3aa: CASSDGGLAGHNEQFF
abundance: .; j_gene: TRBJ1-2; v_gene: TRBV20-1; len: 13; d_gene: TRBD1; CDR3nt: TGCAGTGCCGGACAGGGGACTAACTATGGCTACACCTTC; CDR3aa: CSAGQGTNYGYTF
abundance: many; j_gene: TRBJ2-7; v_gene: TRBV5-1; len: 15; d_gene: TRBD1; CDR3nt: TGCGCCAGCAGACCAGGACAGGGCCCCTCCTACGAGCAGTACTTC; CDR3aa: CASRPGQGPSYEQYF
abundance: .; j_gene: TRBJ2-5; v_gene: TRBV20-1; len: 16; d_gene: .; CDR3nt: TGCAGTGCTAGTTCGCCAGAGGGATTGCACCAAGAGACCCAGTACTTC; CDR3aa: CSASSPEGLHQETQYF
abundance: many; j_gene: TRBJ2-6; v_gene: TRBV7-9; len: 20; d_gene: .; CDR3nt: TGTGCCAGCAGCTTTTCCGGGACACTCGGGGCCTACTCTGGGGCCAACGTCCTGACTTTC; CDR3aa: CASSFSGTLGAYSGANVLTF
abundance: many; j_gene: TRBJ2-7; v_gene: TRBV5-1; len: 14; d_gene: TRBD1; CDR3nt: TGCGCCAGCAGCACAGGACAGGGGGCCGACGAGCAGTACTTC; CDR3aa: CASSTGQGADEQYF
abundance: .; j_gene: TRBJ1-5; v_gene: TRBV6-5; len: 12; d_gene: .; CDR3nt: TGTGCCAGACGGGACAACAATCAGCCCCAGCATTTT; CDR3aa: CARRDNNQPQHF
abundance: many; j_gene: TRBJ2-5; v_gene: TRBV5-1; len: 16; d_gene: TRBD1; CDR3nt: TGCGCCAGCAGCTTGACCGGGACAGGGGCATCCGAGACCCAGTACTTC; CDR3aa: CASSLTGTGASETQYF
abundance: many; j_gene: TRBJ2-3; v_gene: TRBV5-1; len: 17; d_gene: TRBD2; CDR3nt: TGCGCCAGCAGCTTGGAACTAGCGGGAACAGGCACAGATACGCAGTATTTT; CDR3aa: CASSLELAGTGTDTQYF
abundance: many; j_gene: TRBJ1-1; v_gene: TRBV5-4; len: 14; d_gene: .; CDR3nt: TGTGCCACCGGGACGGATCGACTGAACACTGAAGCTTTCTTT; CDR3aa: CATGTDRLNTEAFF
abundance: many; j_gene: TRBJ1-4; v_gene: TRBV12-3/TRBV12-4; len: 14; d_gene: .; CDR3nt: TGTGCCAGCAGTCCACCGGGTGGAGGTGAAAAACTGTTTTTT; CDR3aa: CASSPPGGGEKLFF
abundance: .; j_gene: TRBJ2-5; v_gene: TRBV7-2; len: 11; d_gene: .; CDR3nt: TGTGCCAGCAGCTCCTCGCAAACCCAGTACTTC; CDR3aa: CASSSSQTQYF
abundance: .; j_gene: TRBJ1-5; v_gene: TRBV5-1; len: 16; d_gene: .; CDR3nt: TGCGCCAGCAGCTTCGACTGGGTCGGAAGCACAGATACGCAGCATTTT; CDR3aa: CASSFDWVGSTDTQHF
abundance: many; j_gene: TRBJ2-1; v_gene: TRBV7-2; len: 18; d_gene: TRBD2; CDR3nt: TGTGCCAGCAGCTTAACCCCGGGACTAGCGGGAGGGCCCCATGAGCAGTTCTTC; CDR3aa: CASSLTPGLAGGPHEQFF
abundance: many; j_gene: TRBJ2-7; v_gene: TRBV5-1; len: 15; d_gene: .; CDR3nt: TGCGCCAGCAGCACCTTGACCGGGAACGCCTACGAGCAGTACTTC; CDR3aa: CASSTLTGNAYEQYF
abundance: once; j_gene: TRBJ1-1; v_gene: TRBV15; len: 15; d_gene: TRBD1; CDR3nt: TGTGCCACCAGCGGAGCGGACAGGGGGCTTATTGAAGTTTTCTTT; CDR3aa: CATSGADRGLIEVFF
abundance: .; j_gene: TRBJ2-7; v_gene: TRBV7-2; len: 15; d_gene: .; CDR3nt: TGTGCCAGCATCCATGGACAGCTAATCTCCTACGAGCAGTACTTC; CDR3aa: CASIHGQLISYEQYF
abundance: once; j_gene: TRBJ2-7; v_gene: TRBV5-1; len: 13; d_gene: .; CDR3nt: TGCGCCAGCAGGCAGGGAGGTGACGTCGAGCAGTACTTC; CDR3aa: CASRQGGDVEQYF
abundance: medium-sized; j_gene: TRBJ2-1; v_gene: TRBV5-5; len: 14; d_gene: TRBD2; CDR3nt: TGTGCCAGCAGCTTGGCGGGAGGGCTGCATGAGCAGTTCTTC; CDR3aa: CASSLAGGLHEQFF